The 22 T cell receptor beta chains in this list originate from one sample, sequenced in a study of T cell responses to AZD1222 COVID-19 vaccine. Measured with immunoSEQ multiplex PCR; TCRdb has only the in-frame clones, and not every one. This table has 110,000 to 150,000 clones, under 95% appearing once. Sequenced here: peripheral blood, sampled 28 days after the second AZD1222 dose. Receptors were obtained from an adult who received the AZD1222 COVID-19 vaccine.

The rearrangement uses TRBV5-1 and TRBJ2-4; TRBD1 might be the D (5 bases). The CDR3 spans 14 residues. V was cut by 4 bases and J by 7 bases, with 15 bases left in between. Germline V CDR1 and CDR2: SGHRS, YFSETQ. The CDR3 sequence: CASSLDSGKNIQYF. The CDR3, as DNA: TGCGCCAGCAGCCTCGACAGTGGGAAGAACATTCAGTACTTC. The variable domain in full, with the rest retrieved from reference TRBV5-1 and TRBJ2-4, is KAGVTQTPRYLIKTRGQQVTLSCSPISGHRSVSWYQQTPGQGLQFLFEYFSETQRNKGNFPGRFSGRQFSNSRSEMNVSTLELGDSALYLCASSLDSGKNIQYFGAGTRLSVL.

This clone was seen just once. V gene TRBV20-1 combines with J gene TRBJ1-5; D remains ambiguous. Germline CDR1 is DFQATT and CDR2 is SNEGSKA (reference sequence). With 6 bases removed from V and 11 bases from J, the gap between germline ends came to 14 bases. The CDR3 is 11 amino acids. CDR3 residues: CSAPSGSAQHF. The CDR3 DNA is TGCAGTGCCCCTTCCGGATCAGCCCAGCATTTT.

The chain couples TRBV4-1 to TRBJ1-2, with D uncertain. Germline V gene sequence: CDR1 MGHRA, CDR2 YSYEKL. The CDR3 runs 14 residues. The ends were cut back, 3 bases at V and 8 bases at J, with 16 bases in the middle. Here the CDR3 reads CASSHPGRIQGYTF. The DNA for the CDR3 is TGCGCCAGCAGCCACCCGGGCCGGATACAGGGCTACACCTTC.

This sequence joins TRBV9 and TRBJ1-4; 7 nucleotides match TRBD1. The V segment lost 1 base and the J segment 2 bases; nucleotides outside the gene matches: 2. Germline CDR1 SGDLS, CDR2 YYNGEE. The CDR3 covers 15 residues. CDR3 in amino acids: CASSVLGQTNEKLFF. For the CDR3, the DNA is TGTGCCAGCAGCGTACTGGGACAGACTAATGAAAAACTGTTTTTT.

This clone was observed a few times. The genes are TRBV15 and TRBJ2-1; D remains ambiguous. V lost 0 bases and J 0 bases, leaving 6 bases between the germline ends. The germline CDR1 and CDR2 sequences are LNHNV and YYDKDF (reference sequence). There are 15 residues in the CDR3. This CDR3 reads CATSRDWGSYNEQFF. In DNA form, the CDR3 reads TGTGCCACCAGCAGAGATTGGGGCTCCTACAATGAGCAGTTCTTC.

J is TRBJ2-3 and V is TRBV6-1, with 12 nucleotides matching TRBD2. Looked up from germline, CDR1 is MNHNS and CDR2 is SASEGT. The J segment lost 5 bases and the V segment lost 4 bases, leaving 7 bases of the junction unmatched. The CDR3 sequence is 16 residues long. The CDR3 spells CASSGALAGGEDTQYF. DNA for the CDR3: TGTGCCAGCAGTGGGGCCCTAGCGGGGGGGGAAGATACGCAGTATTTT.

The chain links TRBV11-2 to TRBJ2-5; 9 bases align to TRBD1. In germline, CDR1 is SGHAT, CDR2 FQNNGV. V gave up 1 base and J gave up 7 bases; unmatched junction bases: 7. This CDR3 has 15 amino acids. In DNA form, the CDR3 reads TGTGCCAGCAGCTTAGGGTCGACAGGGGGGGGGACCCAGTACTTC. Translating gives CASSLGSTGGGTQYF.

The J gene is TRBJ1-6, the V gene TRBV4-1; no reliable D call. Germline CDR1 reads MGHRA; CDR2 reads YSYEKL. V gave up 1 base and J gave up 7 bases, with 11 bases separating them. The CDR3 is made up of 15 amino acids. CDR3: CASSQVISDNSPLHF. CDR3 nucleotides: TGCGCCAGCAGCCAAGTTATTTCCGACAATTCACCCCTCCACTTT.

This chain links TRBV12-3 or TRBV12-4 with TRBJ2-2; D unclear. The CDR3 consists of 12 residues. Trimming shortened V by 4 bases and J by 3 bases, and 3 bases separated the two germline ends. CDR3 amino acids: CASSSDTGELFF. CDR3 nucleotide sequence: TGTGCCAGCAGTTCCGACACCGGGGAGCTGTTTTTT.

The genes are TRBV2 and TRBJ1-2, with TRBD1 as a possible D gene (6 bases). V was shortened by 8 bases and J by 2 bases, with 12 bases between the two germline ends. Germline lookup yields CDR1 SNHLY and CDR2 FYNNEI. This CDR3 has 13 amino acids. CDR3 amino acids: CASGQILNYGYTF. The CDR3 DNA follows: TGTGCCAGCGGACAGATTCTAAACTATGGCTACACCTTC.

This rearrangement joins TRBV19 to TRBJ2-5; 9 bases agree with TRBD1. The CDR3 is 15 residues long. The V segment lost 3 bases and the J segment 5 bases; nucleotides outside the gene matches: 7. Germline CDR1 and CDR2: LNHDA and SQIVND (reference sequence). The CDR3 nucleotides read TGTGCCAGTAGTATTAGAACAGGGGGCTGGGAGACCCAGTACTTC. The encoded protein is CASSIRTGGWETQYF.

The V call is TRBV6-1, the J call TRBJ1-1, with D possibly matching TRBD1 (6 bases). Germline CDR1 and CDR2: MNHNS and SASEGT. The CDR3 covers 14 residues. Trimming took off 1 base at V and 1 base at J, with 7 bases between the two ends. The CDR3 DNA follows: TGTGCCAGCAGTGAAGTCAGGGGGAACACTGAAGCTTTCTTT. Protein sequence: CASSEVRGNTEAFF.

This clone was counted only a few times. V and J are TRBV5-1 and TRBJ1-1; D gene uncertain. The length of the CDR3 is 16 residues. Trimming took off 4 bases at V and 0 bases at J, with 16 bases between the two ends. Germline lookup yields CDR1 SGHRS and CDR2 YFSETQ. CDR3 in amino acids: CASSRGSSIMNTEAFF. CDR3 DNA sequence: TGCGCCAGCAGCCGGGGATCTTCGATCATGAACACTGAAGCTTTCTTT.

The rearrangement joins TRBV5-8 to TRBJ2-7; D perhaps matches TRBD1 (5 bases). Germline CDR1 SGHTS, CDR2 YDEGEE. The CDR3 runs to 14 residues. V was clipped by 6 bases and J by 4 bases, with 17 bases between them. CDR3 in DNA: TGTGCCAGCACCCAGGTAAAGGGGTGGTACGAGCAGTACTTC. Translation: CASTQVKGWYEQYF.

The rearrangement joins TRBV29-1 to TRBJ2-1, with D perhaps TRBD2 (5 bases). V lost 2 bases to trimming and J lost 8 bases, with 22 bases between them. Germline CDR1 is SQVTM and CDR2 is ANQGSEA. CDR3 length: 16 amino acids. Here the CDR3 DNA reads TGCAGCGTTGAATACGCTAGCATGTCCTCTGTCGATGAGCAGTTCTTC. It translates to CSVEYASMSSVDEQFF.

V usage is TRBV15 and J usage is TRBJ2-7; D gene ambiguous. V was clipped by 0 bases and J by 2 bases, with 14 bases between them. The germline gives CDR1 LNHNV, CDR2 YYDKDF (reference sequence). The CDR3 covers 16 residues. This chain's CDR3 is CATSRDPLLLTYEQYF. For the CDR3, the DNA is TGTGCCACCAGCAGAGATCCACTTCTTCTAACCTACGAGCAGTACTTC.

The genes are TRBV19 and TRBJ1-2; 8 bases are shared with TRBD1. Germline trimming cut 10 bases from V and 6 bases from J; bases unmatched to any gene: 16. This CDR3 has 15 amino acids. Looked up from germline, CDR1 is LNHDA and CDR2 is SQIVND (reference sequence). CDR3 nucleotides: TGTGCCACCACAAGGACAGGGCGTAATTTTGATGGCTACACCTTC. This codes for CATTRTGRNFDGYTF. The variable domain in full, completed from reference TRBV19 and TRBJ1-2, reads DGGITQSPKYLFRKEGQNVTLSCEQNLNHDAMYWYRQDPGQGLRLIYYSQIVNDFQKGDIAEGYSVSREKKESFPLTVTSAQKNPTAFYLCATTRTGRNFDGYTFGSGTRLTVV.

The chain has TRBV18 and TRBJ1-1, with no clear D. Trimming took 0 bases from V and 4 from J, leaving 12 bases between them. Germline V gene lookup returns CDR1 KGHSH and CDR2 LQKENI. The CDR3 has 15 residues. The DNA for the CDR3 is TGTGCCAGCTCACCACCGTTGAAGGGAGCCACTGAAGCTTTCTTT. Translating it yields CASSPPLKGATEAFF.

The gene calls are TRBV18 and TRBJ1-2, with unresolved D. The germline V gene encodes CDR1 KGHSH and CDR2 LQKENI. V lost 7 bases to trimming and J lost 0 bases, with 12 bases between them. CDR3 length: 14 amino acids. DNA for the CDR3: TGTGCCAGCTATTCCATTGGAGCTAACTATGGCTACACCTTC. Translated: CASYSIGANYGYTF.

The rearrangement links TRBV3-1 (or the pseudogene TRBV3-2) to TRBJ2-5; 8 bases match TRBD2. V lost 1 base and J lost 0; bases outside the gene matches: 1. Germline CDR1 is LGHDT and CDR2 is YNNKEL (reference sequence). The CDR3 length is 15 residues. CDR3 residues: CASSQGSGDQETQYF. CDR3 nucleotide sequence: TGTGCCAGCAGCCAAGGTAGCGGGGACCAAGAGACCCAGTACTTC.

The genes are TRBV7-2 and TRBJ2-2, with a weak D call TRBD2 (5 bases). CDR3 length: 15 residues. Trimming took off 7 bases at V and 1 base at J, with 13 bases between the two ends. CDR1 is SGHTA and CDR2 is FQGNSA in the germline V gene. CDR3 DNA sequence: TGTGCCAGCAAAGCGGTAGGCGGGAACACCGGGGAGCTGTTTTTT. It yields the protein CASKAVGGNTGELFF.

The V call is TRBV15, the J call TRBJ1-2; a weak D match, TRBD1 (6 bases). This CDR3 comprises 15 residues. The germline V gene encodes CDR1 LNHNV and CDR2 YYDKDF (reference sequence). V was pared by 4 bases and J by 4 bases, with 16 bases between. CDR3 sequence reads: CATSKQGLMAYGYTF. Here the CDR3 DNA reads TGTGCCACCAGCAAACAGGGACTGATGGCCTATGGCTACACCTTC.